The entry that follows covers one T cell receptor (beta chain) sequence. As yet, its antigen is unknown. The junction had 9 bases not matched to a gene; V was cut back by 6 bases and J by 4 bases. CDR1 and CDR2 from the germline V gene are SNHLY and FYNNEI. The length of the CDR3 is 16 residues. Clones were sequenced by immunoSEQ multiplex PCR, and TCRdb holds only the in-frame ones, with some missing. The data show 50,000 to 70,000 clones, with about 85% seen just once and roughly 3.5% held by the top ten. Autoimmune disease history or systemic immunosuppression was exclusionary. This entry comes from a study of OX40 agonist ivuxolimab in advanced cancers. Overall study: Prior anti-PD-1, anti-PD-L1 or anti-CTLA-4 therapy did not bar entry, and approximately 43% had some.

Study outcomes and limitations: Expansion of clones was among the lowest in partial responders at 0.1-3.0 mg/kg. With doses of 0.1 to 3.0 mg/kg, CD4+ and CD8+ blood T cells had undergone clonal expansion by week 6.

The specimen comprised CD4+ or CD8+ T cells sorted from blood, sampled in a trial of the OX40 agonist ivuxolimab. The V call is TRBV2, the J call TRBJ2-7; 13 nucleotides line up with TRBD2. The source is an adult with an advanced solid tumor such as melanoma, head and neck, liver or kidney cancer. CDR3 region: CASRGTSGNPLYEQYF. The CDR3 bases are TGTGCCAGCAGGGGGACTAGCGGGAACCCTCTTTACGAGCAGTACTTC.